In its sample, the clone carrying this T cell receptor beta chain was seen a few times. Antigen unknown. Sequencing used immunoSEQ multiplex PCR; TCRdb keeps in-frame clones, though not all of them. The repertoire holds tens of thousands of clones, with approximately 71% as singletons. This specimen belongs to a study of T cells after posttransplantation cyclophosphamide. Study-level findings and limits: Recipient CMV seropositivity and CMV reactivation strongly tracked TRB clonality. Donor-recipient repertoire similarity was low at 1-2 months, rising over year one.

Peripheral blood was collected from the related graft donor on the marrow donation day. V was cut by 10 bases and J by 4 bases, with 14 bases left in between. The germline gives CDR1 SNHLY, CDR2 FYNNEI. The CDR3 runs 13 residues. V and J are TRBV2 and TRBJ1-5; D is possibly TRBD1 (6 bases). Input material: memory CD4+ T cells sorted from PBMCs. The receptor's source is a woman aged 55-69 years in good health, CMV-negative, and a related stem cell transplant donor. CDR3 residues: CATKTGQNQPQHF. In DNA, the CDR3 is TGTGCCACTAAAACAGGGCAGAATCAGCCCCAGCATTTT.